This TCR beta chain originates from a study of blood T cell repertoires in COVID-19. Clones were read by immunoSEQ multiplex PCR, and TCRdb kept only the in-frame ones, dropping some. This table holds 95,000 to 150,000 clones, 55% to 75% found once. CDR1 and CDR2 from the germline V gene are SEHNR and FQNEAQ (reference sequence). This CDR3 spans 15 amino acids. Trimming took off 5 bases at V and 3 bases at J, with 14 bases between the two ends. The rearrangement uses TRBV7-9 and TRBJ2-1, with D possibly TRBD1 on 6 matching bases. This TCR was sampled from a human donor with acute or convalescent COVID-19. The donor label of this sample is uncertain. The specimen sequenced was peripheral blood. The CDR3 nucleotides read TGTGCCAGCAGCCCAGGGCCAGGGGACTACAATGAGCAGTTCTTC. This codes for CASSPGPGDYNEQFF.